The 32 T cell receptor beta chains in this list originate from one sample, sequenced in a study of blood T cell repertoires in COVID-19. TCRdb's table, derived via immunoSEQ multiplex PCR, lists solely in-frame clones and lacks some. The sample lists around 160,000 clones, roughly 90% occurring once. The material sequenced was PBMCs or T cells enriched from blood (not recorded which). These receptors all stem from a woman in her twenties or thirties with acute COVID-19.

The V gene is TRBV7-3, the J gene TRBJ1-5; 8 nucleotides match TRBD1. The germline CDR1 and CDR2 sequences are SGHTA and FQGTGA. This CDR3 is 14 amino acids long. Trimming at V came to 5 bases and at J to 6 bases, leaving 6 bases not matched to a gene. The CDR3 loop reads CASSPGQGRQPQHF. CDR3 bases: TGTGCCAGCAGCCCTGGACAGGGACGTCAGCCCCAGCATTTT.

This sequence joins TRBV7-4 and TRBJ2-3; weak D call: TRBD1 (5 bases). The germline V gene has CDR1 SGHVT and CDR2 SQSDAQ. This CDR3 has 16 amino acids. V was pared by 2 bases and J by 4 bases, with 16 bases between. CDR3 sequence: CASSLTGLWLSDTQYF. Here the CDR3 DNA reads TGTGCCAGCAGCTTAACAGGTTTATGGTTATCAGATACGCAGTATTTT. Looking up the rest from reference TRBV7-4 and TRBJ2-3 gives the full variable domain: GAGVSQSPRYKVAKRGRDVALRCDSISGHVTLYWYRQTLGQGSEVLTYSQSDAQRDKSGRPSGRFSAERPERSVSTLKIQRTEQGDSAVYLCASSLTGLWLSDTQYFGPGTRLTVL.

The V gene is TRBV7-8, the J gene TRBJ2-7; 7 bases are a match to TRBD1. Germline V gene sequence: CDR1 SGHVS, CDR2 FQNEAQ. The CDR3 extends over 15 amino acids. Trimming took 5 bases from V and 3 from J; bases not matched to a gene: 10. CDR3 residues: CASSREQGSSYEQYF. CDR3 nucleotide sequence: TGTGCCAGCAGCCGAGAACAGGGGTCGAGCTACGAGCAGTACTTC.

The chain combines TRBV21-1 with TRBJ1-3; the D call in the table, TRBD1, was not verified against the DNA. TRBV21-1 constitutes a pseudogene. The CDR3 spans 16 residues. CDR3 coding DNA: TGTGCCAGCAGCAAATTGCAGGGGGCGGTTGGAAACACCATATATTTT. The encoded protein is CASSKLQGAVGNTIYF.

Written as DNA, the CDR3 is TGCAGTGCGCCCTCTAGGTATGAGCAGTTCTTC. It translates to CSAPSRYEQFF. The chain carries TRBV20-1 and TRBJ2-1; D is unclear. Trimming cost V 6 bases and J 8 bases, with 11 bases left between them. From germline, CDR1 is DFQATT and CDR2 SNEGSKA (reference sequence). The CDR3 totals 11 residues.

This rearrangement joins TRBV6-5 to TRBJ2-7; 8 bases align to TRBD1. The length of the CDR3 is 14 residues. Trimming removed 5 bases from V and 4 bases from J; junction bases left unmatched: 7. The germline V gene has CDR1 MNHEY and CDR2 SVGAGI. This CDR3 reads CASSPGTGPYEQYF. The DNA of the CDR3 is TGTGCCAGCAGTCCCGGGACAGGCCCTTACGAGCAGTACTTC.

The chain carries TRBV5-1 and TRBJ1-2; TRBD1 matches 8 bases. The CDR3 length is 15 residues. Germline CDR1 reads SGHRS; CDR2 reads YFSETQ. J was trimmed by 4 bases and V by 4 bases; bases with no gene match: 9. CDR3: CASSKYQGAPYGYTF. The CDR3 DNA is TGCGCCAGCAGCAAGTACCAGGGGGCGCCCTATGGCTACACCTTC.

This clone was detected only once. The chain is built from TRBV28 and TRBJ2-3, with TRBD1 matching over 9 bases. This CDR3 has 15 amino acids. Germline V CDR1 and CDR2: MDHEN, SYDVKM. Trimming removed 3 bases from V and 3 bases from J; junction bases left unmatched: 4. This CDR3 reads CASSFDRGRTDTQYF. In nucleotides, the CDR3 is TGTGCCAGCAGTTTCGACAGGGGGAGGACAGATACGCAGTATTTT.

This chain connects TRBV4-3 to TRBJ2-5; D is unclear. Looked up from germline, CDR1 is LGHNA and CDR2 is YSLEER. V gave up 2 bases and J gave up 7 bases, with 14 bases separating them. The CDR3 totals 14 residues. The DNA for the CDR3 is TGCGCCAGCAGCCAAACTTACCCCGTTTGGACCCAGTACTTC. Encoded protein: CASSQTYPVWTQYF.

The chain couples TRBV19 to TRBJ2-5; maybe TRBD1 (6 bases). The germline CDR1 and CDR2 sequences are LNHDA and SQIVND (reference sequence). This CDR3 spans 14 amino acids. V gave up 5 bases and J gave up 1 base, with 11 bases separating them. CDR3 loop: CASSPDRAQETQYF. In DNA, the CDR3 is TGTGCCAGTAGTCCGGACAGAGCCCAAGAGACCCAGTACTTC.

This clone turned up a few times. The chain is built from TRBV15 and TRBJ2-2; 10 bases agree with TRBD2. The CDR3 is 18 residues long. The germline V gene encodes CDR1 LNHNV and CDR2 YYDKDF (reference sequence). V dropped 0 bases and J dropped 6; count of bases not matched to a gene: 10. In nucleotides, the CDR3 is TGTGCCACCAGCAGAGATCGCCCTAGCGGGAGTTTCGCCGGGGAGCTGTTTTTT. Its protein is CATSRDRPSGSFAGELFF.

The chain employs TRBV2 and TRBJ2-7; 9 nucleotides agree with TRBD1. Looked up from germline, CDR1 is SNHLY and CDR2 is FYNNEI. The CDR3 runs to 16 residues. With 7 bases clipped from V and 3 bases from J, the junction kept 13 bases outside the gene matches. The CDR3 DNA is TGTGCCAGCATCCTAGGACAGGGGTCGAATCGCTACGAGCAGTACTTC. Amino acid sequence: CASILGQGSNRYEQYF. Filled out from reference TRBV2 and TRBJ2-7, the complete variable domain reads EPEVTQTPSHQVTQMGQEVILRCVPISNHLYFYWYRQILGQKVEFLVSFYNNEISEKSEIFDDQFSVERPDGSNFTLKIRSTKLEDSAMYFCASILGQGSNRYEQYFGPGTRLTVT.

As regards this clone: Sequence at one end of the junction differs from germline and may be a read error. The chain has TRBV7-7 and TRBJ2-7; TRBD2 is a possible D gene (6 bases). CDR1 SSHAT and CDR2 FNYEAQ come from the germline V gene (reference sequence). The CDR3 is 17 amino acids. The CDR3 loop is CASSLLVRTTSSYEQYF. DNA of the CDR3: TGTGCTAGCAGCTTACTGGTACGGACTACCAGCTCCTACGAGCAGTACTTC.

This chain joins TRBV19 and TRBJ1-5, with D perhaps matching TRBD1 (6 bases). Trimming removed 4 bases from V and 0 bases from J, with 10 bases in between. This CDR3 spans 15 amino acids. Germline CDR1 reads LNHDA; CDR2 reads SQIVND (reference sequence). The DNA for the CDR3 is TGTGCCAGTAGTAAGCAGGGACATAGCAATCAGCCCCAGCATTTT. The encoded protein is CASSKQGHSNQPQHF.

The chain uses TRBV16 and TRBJ2-1; a possible D gene is TRBD2 (5 bases). The ends were cut back, 1 base at V and 9 bases at J, with 7 bases in the middle. Germline loops: CDR1 KGHSY, CDR2 FQNENV. This CDR3 comprises 12 residues. The DNA of the CDR3 is TGTGCCAGCAGCCAATTAGGGAGTGAGCAGTTCTTC. This translates into CASSQLGSEQFF.

The V gene is TRBV9, the J gene TRBJ1-5, with TRBD1 as a possible D gene (5 bases). Trimming removed 4 bases at V and 5 bases at J, with 10 bases between. The CDR3 spans 13 residues. Per germline, CDR1 SGDLS and CDR2 YYNGEE. Here the CDR3 DNA reads TGTGCCAGCAGCTCACAGGACCATCAGCCCCAGCATTTT. It yields the protein CASSSQDHQPQHF.

The chain combines TRBV28 with TRBJ1-2, with D uncertain. Germline V lookup: CDR1 MDHEN, CDR2 SYDVKM. The CDR3 totals 13 residues. The V and J ends lost 2 bases and 3 bases respectively, with 7 bases between them. The CDR3 DNA reads TGTGCCAGCAGTTTACGGTTGGACTATGGCTACACCTTC. Residues: CASSLRLDYGYTF.

This chain uses TRBV19 with TRBJ1-1; D is unresolved. This CDR3 contains 13 residues. V dropped 4 bases and J dropped 2 bases, with 8 bases sitting between them. Germline V gene lookup returns CDR1 LNHDA and CDR2 SQIVND (reference sequence). The CDR3 sequence is CASSTPENTEAFF. The CDR3 nucleotides are TGTGCCAGTAGTACTCCAGAAAACACTGAAGCTTTCTTT.

This clone was recorded once. The chain joins TRBV5-1 to TRBJ2-4, with 8 positions matching TRBD1. The CDR3 totals 15 residues. The J segment lost 9 bases and the V segment lost 4 bases, leaving 12 bases of the junction unmatched. Germline V CDR1 and CDR2: SGHRS, YFSETQ. In DNA, the CDR3 is TGCGCCAGCAGCACCTCAGGGGGCTCCGTAGGCATTCAGTACTTC. It codes for CASSTSGGSVGIQYF.

This clone has just one count. The genes are TRBV7-8 and TRBJ1-5; D not certain. The CDR3 is made up of 13 amino acids. Trimming took 2 bases from V and 4 from J, leaving 6 bases between them. Germline assignment: CDR1 SGHVS and CDR2 FQNEAQ. CDR3 residues: CASSLLTNQPQHF. The CDR3 coding sequence is TGTGCCAGCAGCTTATTAACAAATCAGCCCCAGCATTTT.

The V and J genes are TRBV10-2 and TRBJ2-7; TRBD1 aligns across 7 bases. This CDR3 has 12 residues. J was trimmed by 3 bases and V by 4 bases; bases with no gene match: 0. Germline CDR1 and CDR2: WSHSY and SAAADI. This CDR3 is CASSGQGYEQYF. CDR3 nucleotides: TGCGCCAGCAGTGGACAGGGCTACGAGCAGTACTTC.

V usage is TRBV10-3 and J usage is TRBJ1-5; D remains ambiguous. This CDR3 is built from 15 residues. The germline gives CDR1 ENHRY, CDR2 SYGVKD. Trimming took off 6 bases at V and 3 bases at J, with 15 bases between the two ends. This CDR3 is CAIRREEGNNQPQHF. CDR3 nucleotide sequence: TGTGCCATCAGAAGGGAGGAGGGCAACAATCAGCCCCAGCATTTT.

This chain uses TRBV4-2 with TRBJ1-5, with D tentatively TRBD1 (6 bases). Germline values: CDR1 LGHNA, CDR2 YNFKEQ. V was clipped by 3 bases and J by 1 base, with 7 bases between them. This CDR3 is 14 amino acids long. CDR3 in amino acids: CASSQGHSNQPQHF. The CDR3 DNA is TGTGCCAGCAGCCAGGGACACAGCAATCAGCCCCAGCATTTT.

This clone was found a few times. The chain links TRBV27 to TRBJ2-1; D not certain. Germline CDR1 and CDR2: MNHEY and SMNVEV (reference sequence). The length of the CDR3 is 16 residues. The ends were cut back, 6 bases at V and 0 bases at J, with 15 bases in the middle. CDR3 region: CASRHEAPSSYNEQFF. Written as DNA, the CDR3 is TGTGCCAGCAGGCATGAGGCGCCTAGCTCCTACAATGAGCAGTTCTTC.

Only a few counts were recorded for this clone. J is TRBJ1-2 and V is TRBV14; D is unclear. CDR1 is SGHDN and CDR2 is FVKESK in the germline V gene. The CDR3 loop spans 14 amino acids. V was cut by 5 bases and J by 5 bases, with 15 bases left in between. The CDR3 is CASSRSGLDYGYTF. CDR3 DNA: TGTGCCAGCAGCAGGAGTGGCTTGGATTATGGCTACACCTTC.

This clone was observed a single time. The CDR3 region has the DNA TGCAGCGTCCACATGGGGCTCGGCCAGCCCCAGCATTTT. Protein sequence: CSVHMGLGQPQHF. The rearrangement links TRBV29-1 to TRBJ1-5; tentative D call: TRBD1 (5 bases). The CDR3 has 13 amino acids. Germline CDR1 and CDR2: SQVTM and ANQGSEA. V dropped 6 bases and J dropped 7 bases, with 16 bases sitting between them.

This sequence joins TRBV25-1 and TRBJ2-1, with TRBD1 matching over 8 bases. Per the germline V gene, CDR1 is MGHDK and CDR2 is SYGVNS. The CDR3 runs to 15 residues. V shed 6 bases and J 4 bases; nucleotides not matched to a gene: 8. The CDR3 region is CASRSTTGGYNEQFF. In DNA form, the CDR3 reads TGTGCCAGCAGGTCGACTACAGGGGGGTACAATGAGCAGTTCTTC. Based on the CDR3 plus reference TRBV25-1 and TRBJ2-1, the full variable domain is EADIYQTPRYLVIGTGKKITLECSQTMGHDKMYWYQQDPGMELHLIHYSYGVNSTEKGDLSSESTVSRIRTEHFPLTLESARPSHTSQYLCASRSTTGGYNEQFFGPGTRLTVL.

The chain uses TRBV5-4 and TRBJ2-5; D may be TRBD1 (6 bases). CDR1 and CDR2 (germline): SGHNT, YYREEE (reference sequence). Trimming pared 0 bases from V and 5 bases from J, leaving 11 bases between. The CDR3 has 14 residues. Here the CDR3 reads CASSLGGDRETQYF. CDR3 nucleotide sequence: TGTGCCAGCAGCTTGGGGGGAGACAGGGAGACCCAGTACTTC.

The chain uses TRBV29-1 and TRBJ1-3; TRBD1 might be the D (5 bases). This CDR3 has 13 amino acids. Trimming cost V 7 bases and J 4 bases, with 14 bases left between them. Germline CDR1 SQVTM, CDR2 ANQGSEA. For the CDR3, the DNA is TGCAGCGCGGGCGGCGGGGCAGGAAACACCATATATTTT. As protein: CSAGGGAGNTIYF.

This chain connects TRBV15 to TRBJ1-1; D perhaps matches TRBD1 (6 bases). This CDR3 is 15 amino acids long. CDR1 and CDR2 (germline): LNHNV, YYDKDF (reference sequence). V lost 3 bases and J 0 bases, leaving 11 bases between the germline ends. The CDR3 spells CATSRDRHLNTEAFF. CDR3 sequence (DNA): TGTGCCACCAGCAGGGACAGACACTTGAACACTGAAGCTTTCTTT.

This CDR3 reads CAWSVQGPSEYF. The DNA of the CDR3 is TGTGCCTGGAGTGTACAGGGACCGTCGGAGTACTTC. The chain joins TRBV30 to TRBJ2-7, with a tentative D call TRBD1 (6 bases). V shed 0 bases and J shed 11 bases, with 14 bases lying between them. CDR3 length equals 12 residues. Germline values: CDR1 GTSNPN, CDR2 SVGIG (reference sequence).

The V and J genes are TRBV28 and TRBJ1-6, with TRBD1 as a possible D gene (5 bases). The CDR3 spans 14 residues. The germline CDR1 and CDR2 sequences are MDHEN and SYDVKM. V was pared by 3 bases and J by 7 bases, with 10 bases between. CDR3 bases: TGTGCCAGCAGTTTGGGGGGGATGAATTCACCCCTCCACTTT. This translates into CASSLGGMNSPLHF. Complete variable domain (other parts from reference TRBV28 and TRBJ1-6): DVKVTQSSRYLVKRTGEKVFLECVQDMDHENMFWYRQDPGLGLRLIYFSYDVKMKEKGDIPEGYSVSREKKERFSLILESASTNQTSMYLCASSLGGMNSPLHFGNGTRLTVT.